This paragraph reports one TCR beta chain. The antigen is unknown. The CDR3 is 18 residues long. V lost 1 base, J lost 0 bases, and 7 bases stayed unmatched. Germline values: CDR1 SEHNR, CDR2 FQNEAQ (reference sequence). A multiplex PCR was run with 60 Vbeta primers and 13 Jbeta primers. Produced via immunoSEQ multiplex PCR; TCRdb's table is partial and in-frame only. Here the sample spans some 110,000 clones, just under 70% being singletons. The sample belongs to a study of cytomegalovirus exposure and HLA in healthy donors. Study-wide results and caveats: Across HLA loci, a later analysis found differing TCR association rates, with DRB1 most and HLA-C fewest. It was 160 or so TCR beta chains that were listed as cytomegalovirus-associated.

This TCR was recovered from a man aged 25-40 years in good health and CMV-seropositive. This rearrangement joins TRBV7-9 to TRBJ2-5, with 11 bases matching TRBD1. Source material: PBMCs. CDR3 protein: CASSLVDRGPLYQETQYF. The CDR3 DNA follows: TGTGCCAGCAGCTTAGTGGACAGGGGGCCCTTGTACCAAGAGACCCAGTACTTC. The full variable domain, with the rest looked up from reference TRBV7-9 and TRBJ2-5, is DTGVSQNPRHKITKRGQNVTFRCDPISEHNRLYWYRQTLGQGPEFLTYFQNEAQLEKSRLLSDRFSAERPKGSFSTLEIQRTEQGDSAMYLCASSLVDRGPLYQETQYFGPGTRLLVL.